This passage covers 4 T cell receptor beta chains from one sample sequenced in a study of beta chain features in type 1 diabetes. What was sequenced were expressed TCRB transcripts, since all of the isolated RNA had been reverse transcribed. Some clones are missing from TCRdb's copy, which holds only in-frame ones; the method was immunoSEQ multiplex PCR. Of under 400,000 clones in the sample, roughly 12% were seen once. The sequenced sample consisted of naive CD4+ T cells from blood. These receptors were obtained from a man between 18 and 29 years old in good health.

The chain is built from TRBV30 and TRBJ1-6; D remains ambiguous. The V and J ends lost 0 bases and 10 bases respectively, with 4 bases between them. This CDR3 spans 11 amino acids. Germline lookup yields CDR1 GTSNPN and CDR2 SVGIG (reference sequence). The CDR3 loop reads CAWSVESPLHF. As DNA, the CDR3 is TGTGCCTGGAGTGTCGAGTCACCCCTCCACTTT.

This chain uses TRBV15 with TRBJ1-2; D perhaps matches TRBD1 (6 bases). In germline, CDR1 is LNHNV, CDR2 YYDKDF (reference sequence). The V and J ends lost 5 bases and 6 bases respectively, with 10 bases between them. The CDR3 sequence is 12 residues long. DNA of the CDR3: TGTGCCACCAGCCCAGGGGAGCATGGCTACACCTTC. Amino acids: CATSPGEHGYTF.

V and J are TRBV7-2 and TRBJ2-6, with D unresolved. Germline CDR1 is SGHTA and CDR2 is FQGNSA. This CDR3 is 15 amino acids long. V was trimmed by 4 bases and J by 0 bases, leaving 7 bases between them. The CDR3 reads CASSSRYSGANVLTF. CDR3 nucleotides: TGTGCCAGCAGCTCCCGTTACTCTGGGGCCAACGTCCTGACTTTC.

This rearrangement joins TRBV11-2 to TRBJ2-7, with D possibly TRBD1 on 6 matching bases. Trimming removed 5 bases at V and 0 bases at J, with 11 bases between. Germline V gives CDR1 SGHAT, CDR2 FQNNGV. This CDR3 is built from 14 residues. CDR3: CASSADSPSYEQYF. Written as DNA, the CDR3 is TGTGCCAGCAGCGCGGACAGTCCCTCCTACGAGCAGTACTTC.